One sample yielded the 23 T cell receptor beta chains listed below, sequenced in a study of OX40 agonist ivuxolimab in advanced cancers. Sequenced by immunoSEQ multiplex PCR; TCRdb stores in-frame clones only, minus some. The table shows tens of thousands of clones, with roughly 81% occurring only once. Sequencing was performed on CD4+ or CD8+ T cells sorted from blood, taken in a trial of the OX40 agonist ivuxolimab. These receptors all stem from an adult with an advanced solid tumor such as melanoma, head and neck, liver or kidney cancer.

The chain couples TRBV5-1 to TRBJ2-5; D is unclear. From germline, CDR1 is SGHRS and CDR2 YFSETQ. Trimming pared 7 bases from V and 5 bases from J, leaving 9 bases between. The CDR3 sequence is 11 residues long. CDR3 in amino acids: CASRQEETQYF. The DNA for the CDR3 is TGCGCCAGCCGCCAGGAGGAGACCCAGTACTTC.

V gene TRBV9 combines with J gene TRBJ2-5; 15 bases agree with TRBD2. The end of the DNA is better explained by TRBJ2-7, so the J call may be wrong. CDR1 and CDR2 (germline): SGDLS, YYNGEE. The length of the CDR3 is 16 residues. The CDR3 here is CASSVGTSGGPYEQYF. The CDR3 nucleotides are TGTGCCAGCAGCGTGGGGACTAGCGGGGGGCCCTACGAGCAGTACTTC.

This rearrangement joins TRBV6-6 to TRBJ2-6, with a weak D call TRBD2 (5 bases). Germline values: CDR1 MNHNY, CDR2 SVGAGI (reference sequence). The ends were cut back, 2 bases at V and 1 base at J, with 6 bases in the middle. The CDR3 sequence is 15 residues long. For the CDR3, the DNA is TGTGCCAGCAGTTACCGGGGTTCTGGGGCCAACGTCCTGACTTTC. Translation: CASSYRGSGANVLTF.

The V call is TRBV27, the J call TRBJ1-4; 8 nucleotides align to TRBD1. This CDR3 spans 14 amino acids. The junction had 4 bases not matched to a gene; V was cut back by 3 bases and J by 7 bases. From germline, CDR1 is MNHEY and CDR2 SMNVEV (reference sequence). The CDR3 DNA follows: TGTGCCAGCAGTTTTTCAGGGGGCTTTGAAAAACTGTTTTTT. It translates to CASSFSGGFEKLFF.

The chain uses TRBV4-3 and TRBJ2-7; 7 bases agree with TRBD2. With 1 base clipped from V and 8 bases from J, the junction kept 14 bases outside the gene matches. Per germline, CDR1 LGHNA and CDR2 YSLEER. This CDR3 comprises 16 residues. CDR3 in DNA: TGCGCCAGCAGCCAAGTTTGGACTAGAAGTAGTGGCAAGCAGTACTTC. Translation: CASSQVWTRSSGKQYF.

Here the CDR3 reads CASSPSYGVNTEAFF. The CDR3 nucleotides read TGTGCCAGCAGTCCCTCCTACGGGGTGAACACTGAAGCTTTCTTT. The chain joins TRBV6-6 to TRBJ1-1; D is uncertain. The V end was cut by 5 bases, the J end by 0 bases, with 13 bases between. The germline gives CDR1 MNHNY, CDR2 SVGAGI (reference sequence). This CDR3 has 15 amino acids.

This rearrangement joins TRBV19 to TRBJ1-3, with TRBD1 matching 7 bases. Germline V lookup: CDR1 LNHDA, CDR2 SQIVND (reference sequence). The CDR3 contains 13 residues. V lost 7 bases and J lost 1; bases outside the gene matches: 1. The CDR3 coding sequence is TGTGCCAGTAACAGGGGATCTGGAAACACCATATATTTT. This gives the protein CASNRGSGNTIYF.

This chain links TRBV18 with TRBJ1-1, with D possibly being TRBD1 (6 bases). V was clipped by 3 bases and J by 10 bases, with 21 bases between them. This CDR3 is built from 15 residues. Germline assignment: CDR1 KGHSH and CDR2 LQKENI. The CDR3 nucleotides read TGTGCCAGCTCACCCCCCACCAGCGGGGGCGGAGGAGCTTTCTTT. This gives the protein CASSPPTSGGGGAFF.

This clone showed up just once. This chain uses TRBV7-2 with TRBJ1-5; 9 bases line up with TRBD1. The junction had 8 bases not matched to a gene; V was cut back by 6 bases and J by 5 bases. The CDR3 is made up of 15 amino acids. CDR1 SGHTA and CDR2 FQGNSA come from the germline V gene. CDR3 DNA: TGTGCCAGCAGTCGGGACAGGGCCACCCATCAGCCCCAGCATTTT. It translates to CASSRDRATHQPQHF.

In its sample, this clone was seen once. The identical CDR3 is also encoded by other nucleotide sequences in the sample. The rearrangement links TRBV4-2 to TRBJ1-3; D is unresolved. Germline V CDR1 and CDR2: LGHNA, YNFKEQ. The germline V and J ends were trimmed by 0 bases and 0 bases, with 3 bases remaining between them. This CDR3 spans 14 amino acids. The CDR3 spells CASSQESSGNTIYF. Written as DNA, the CDR3 is TGTGCCAGCAGCCAAGAAAGCTCTGGAAACACCATATATTTT.

J is TRBJ1-1 and V is TRBV2; 10 bases are a match to TRBD1. The CDR3 contains 13 residues. V dropped 11 bases and J dropped 2; count of bases not matched to a gene: 5. CDR1 is SNHLY and CDR2 is FYNNEI in the germline V gene. The CDR3 region is CAGGTGENTEAFF. CDR3 coding DNA: TGTGCCGGGGGGACAGGGGAAAACACTGAAGCTTTCTTT.

J is TRBJ1-2 and V is TRBV30; a possible D gene is TRBD1 (6 bases). CDR1 is GTSNPN and CDR2 is SVGIG in the germline V gene (reference sequence). V was trimmed by 7 bases and J by 5 bases, leaving 17 bases between them. The CDR3 is 13 residues long. Here the CDR3 DNA reads TGTGCCTCCCACAGGGACCGACCTTATGGCTACACCTTC. Protein product: CASHRDRPYGYTF.

The gene calls are TRBV18 and TRBJ1-1; 7 bases are shared with TRBD1. With 2 bases clipped from V and 4 bases from J, the junction kept 7 bases outside the gene matches. CDR1 and CDR2 from the germline V gene are KGHSH and LQKENI. This CDR3 is built from 15 residues. The CDR3 reads CASSPGTDPLTEAFF. DNA of the CDR3: TGTGCCAGCTCACCAGGGACAGACCCCCTCACTGAAGCTTTCTTT.

CDR3 in DNA: TGTGCCAGCAGCTCGGGAGTTGGAACCTACGAGCAGTACTTC. It specifies CASSSGVGTYEQYF. The rearrangement uses TRBV5-4 and TRBJ2-7; D possibly corresponds to TRBD2 (6 bases). This CDR3 has 14 residues. V lost 3 bases to trimming and J lost 2 bases, with 12 bases between them. Germline CDR1 and CDR2: SGHNT and YYREEE (reference sequence). Looking up the rest from reference TRBV5-4 and TRBJ2-7 gives the full variable domain: ETGVTQSPTHLIKTRGQQVTLRCSSQSGHNTVSWYQQALGQGPQFIFQYYREEENGRGNFPPRFSGLQFPNYSSELNVNALELDDSALYLCASSSGVGTYEQYFGPGTRLTVT.

The count of this clone is one. The rearrangement uses TRBV6-5 and TRBJ1-1, with a weak D call TRBD1 (6 bases). The CDR3 runs 14 residues. V was pared by 5 bases and J by 6 bases, with 16 bases between. Germline lookup yields CDR1 MNHEY and CDR2 SVGAGI. For the CDR3, the DNA is TGTGCCAGCAGTGGGGGCCCGCATCGGGCTGAAGCTTTCTTT. Translation gives CASSGGPHRAEAFF.

The J gene is TRBJ1-5, the V gene TRBV7-9; D gene unclear. There are 14 residues in the CDR3. CDR1 is SEHNR and CDR2 is FQNEAQ in the germline V gene (reference sequence). V lost 5 bases and J 0 bases, leaving 8 bases between the germline ends. CDR3 nucleotide sequence: TGTGCCAGCAGCCCCGAGGGTAGCAATCAGCCCCAGCATTTT. It encodes CASSPEGSNQPQHF.

This rearrangement joins TRBV27 to TRBJ2-3; 9 bases line up with TRBD2. Trimming took 0 bases from V and 5 from J; bases not matched to a gene: 6. Per germline, CDR1 MNHEY and CDR2 SMNVEV (reference sequence). This CDR3 comprises 16 residues. The DNA of the CDR3 is TGTGCCAGCAGTTTATCAGGGCGGGGGGGCCAAGATACGCAGTATTTT. Translation: CASSLSGRGGQDTQYF.

J is TRBJ2-1 and V is TRBV6-5; unclear D gene. The CDR3 is 11 amino acids. Between the trimmed V and J ends, which lost 6 bases and 10 bases, there was a span of 10 bases. From germline, CDR1 is MNHEY and CDR2 SVGAGI. CDR3 DNA sequence: TGTGCCAGCAGCTCCATTTCAGAGCAGTTCTTC. Its protein product is CASSSISEQFF.

This chain connects TRBV30 to TRBJ1-1; D gene unclear. From germline, CDR1 is GTSNPN and CDR2 SVGIG (reference sequence). V lost 5 bases and J 2 bases, leaving 9 bases between the germline ends. This CDR3 has 12 residues. For the CDR3, the DNA is TGTGCCTGGGGGGAGATTAACACTGAAGCTTTCTTT. Translation gives CAWGEINTEAFF.

V is TRBV6-1 and J is TRBJ2-7, with 12 positions matching TRBD1. This CDR3 has 15 residues. Germline V gene data show CDR1 as MNHNS and CDR2 as SASEGT. Trimming removed 6 bases from V and 4 bases from J; junction bases left unmatched: 7. CDR3 sequence reads: CASSGTGGGGYEQYF. The CDR3 DNA sequence: TGTGCCAGCAGCGGGACAGGGGGCGGTGGGTACGAGCAGTACTTC.

The chain recombines TRBV28 with TRBJ2-1, with 8 nucleotides matching TRBD2. Germline values: CDR1 MDHEN, CDR2 SYDVKM. The CDR3 covers 16 residues. V lost 7 bases to trimming and J lost 6 bases; unmatched junction nucleotides: 14. CDR3 sequence reads: CASNFLSGSGGNEQFF. In DNA, the CDR3 is TGTGCCAGCAATTTCCTGAGCGGGAGTGGGGGCAATGAGCAGTTCTTC.

The genes are TRBV7-2 and TRBJ1-5; D call uncertain. V lost 5 bases and J 8 bases, leaving 13 bases between the germline ends. Germline V CDR1 and CDR2: SGHTA, FQGNSA. The CDR3 spans 13 residues. The CDR3 region has the DNA TGTGCCAGCAGCAAAACCTATGACGAGCCCCAGCATTTT. Residues: CASSKTYDEPQHF.

This chain joins TRBV19 and TRBJ2-3; 10 nucleotides agree with TRBD1. Trimming cost V 6 bases and J 4 bases; bases outside gene matches: 10. The germline V gene encodes CDR1 LNHDA and CDR2 SQIVND (reference sequence). The CDR3 extends over 16 amino acids. The chain's CDR3 is CASSPLTGGASDTQYF. The CDR3 bases are TGTGCCAGTAGCCCTCTGACAGGGGGCGCGTCAGATACGCAGTATTTT.